Below, one T cell receptor (beta chain) is given with its context. Semi-nested PCR with Nested Universal Primer A followed constant-region reverse priming of full-length variable regions. TCRdb re-called the 5' RACE reads with MiXCR, one entry per CDR3 protein. This sample has about 57,000 distinct CDR3 sequences, with around 26% found just once. This CDR3 is 15 amino acids long. The germline V gene has CDR1 KGHSH and CDR2 LQKENI. Trimming took 2 bases from V and 4 from J; bases not matched to a gene: 5. The clonotype originates from a female donor with breast cancer. This chain links TRBV18 with TRBJ2-7; the match to TRBD1 covers 10 bases. The sample taken for sequencing was tumor-infiltrating memory CD4+ T cells sorted from the breast tumor. The subset: memory CD4+ T cells, CD4+CD45RO+CD25-. CDR3 amino acids: CASSPRGQGMYEQYF. The DNA of the CDR3 is TGTGCCAGCTCACCAAGGGGACAGGGGATGTACGAGCAGTACTTC.